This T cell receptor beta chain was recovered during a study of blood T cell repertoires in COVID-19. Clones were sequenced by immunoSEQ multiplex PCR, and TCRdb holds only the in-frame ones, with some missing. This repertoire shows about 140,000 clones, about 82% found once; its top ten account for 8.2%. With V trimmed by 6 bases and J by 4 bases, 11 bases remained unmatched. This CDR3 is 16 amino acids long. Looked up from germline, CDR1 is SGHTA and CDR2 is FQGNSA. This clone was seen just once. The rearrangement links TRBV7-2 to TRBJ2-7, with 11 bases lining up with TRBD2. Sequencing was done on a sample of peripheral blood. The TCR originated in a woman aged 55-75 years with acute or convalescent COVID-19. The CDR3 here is CASRPILAGGLYEQYF. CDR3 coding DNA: TGTGCCAGCAGACCGATCTTAGCGGGGGGGCTTTACGAGCAGTACTTC.